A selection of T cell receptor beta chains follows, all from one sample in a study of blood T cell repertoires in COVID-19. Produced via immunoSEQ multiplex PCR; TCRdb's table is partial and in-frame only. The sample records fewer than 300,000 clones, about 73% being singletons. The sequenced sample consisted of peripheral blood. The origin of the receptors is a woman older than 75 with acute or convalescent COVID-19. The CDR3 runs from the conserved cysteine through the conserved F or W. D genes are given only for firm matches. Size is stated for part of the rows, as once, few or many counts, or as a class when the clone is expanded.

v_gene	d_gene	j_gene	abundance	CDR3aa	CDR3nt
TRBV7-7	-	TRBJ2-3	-	CASSLAGRLTDTQYF	TGTGCCAGCAGCTTAGCAGGCAGACTCACAGATACGCAGTATTTT
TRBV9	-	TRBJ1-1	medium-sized	CASSLYEDTEAFF	TGTGCCAGCAGCCTTTACGAGGACACTGAAGCTTTCTTT
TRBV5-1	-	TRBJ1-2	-	CASSLDDASYGYTF	TGCGCCAGCAGCTTGGACGACGCTAGCTATGGCTACACCTTC
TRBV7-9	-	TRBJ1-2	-	CASSLSGAVYGYTF	TGTGCCAGCAGCCTTAGTGGAGCTGTGTATGGCTACACCTTC
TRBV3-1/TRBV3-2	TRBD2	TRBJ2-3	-	CASSPWTSGTSTDTQYF	TGTGCCAGCAGCCCCTGGACTAGCGGGACCAGCACAGATACGCAGTATTTT
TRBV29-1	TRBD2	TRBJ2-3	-	CSVGLAGVYTQYF	TGCAGCGTAGGACTAGCGGGAGTGTATACGCAGTATTTT
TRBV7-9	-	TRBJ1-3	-	CASSLEPNTIYF	TGTGCCAGCAGCTTAGAGCCAAACACCATATATTTT
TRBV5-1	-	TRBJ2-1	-	CASAEGTSVNNEQFF	TGCGCCAGCGCTGAGGGGACATCTGTCAACAATGAGCAGTTCTTC
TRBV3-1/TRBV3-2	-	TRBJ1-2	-	CASSQDGQNYGYTF	TGTGCCAGCAGCCAAGATGGGCAGAACTATGGCTACACCTTC
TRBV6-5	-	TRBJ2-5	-	CASSYSTGRKETQYF	TGTGCCAGCAGTTACTCGACAGGGAGGAAAGAGACCCAGTACTTC
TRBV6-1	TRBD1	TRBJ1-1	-	CASSESGQGLMNTEAFF	TGTGCCAGCAGTGAATCGGGACAGGGGTTGATGAACACTGAAGCTTTCTTT
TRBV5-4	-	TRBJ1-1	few	CASRAQGATTEAFF	TGTGCCAGCAGGGCGCAGGGCGCGACCACTGAAGCTTTCTTT
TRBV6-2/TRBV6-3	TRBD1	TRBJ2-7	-	CASSRGQTYEQYF	TGTGCCAGCAGCCGGGGACAGACCTACGAGCAGTACTTC
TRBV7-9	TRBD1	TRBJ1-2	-	CASSLEATGGHYGYTF	TGTGCCAGCAGCTTAGAGGCAACAGGGGGTCACTATGGCTACACCTTC
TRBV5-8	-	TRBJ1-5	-	CASSPGTIRYQPQHF	TGTGCCAGCAGCCCCGGGACTATAAGGTATCAGCCCCAGCATTTT
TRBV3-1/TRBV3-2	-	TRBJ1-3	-	CASSQEWTGRAGNTIYF	TGTGCCAGCAGCCAGGAATGGACGGGGAGGGCCGGAAACACCATATATTTT
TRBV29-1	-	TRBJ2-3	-	CSVDLTGRSQYF	TGCAGCGTCGATCTGACAGGGAGGTCGCAGTATTTT
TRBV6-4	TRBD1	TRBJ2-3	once	CASSPQGAKSTDTQYF	TGTGCCAGCAGTCCACAGGGGGCAAAGAGCACAGATACGCAGTATTTT
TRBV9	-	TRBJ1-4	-	CASKGSEGSTNEKLFF	TGTGCCAGCAAAGGGTCGGAGGGTTCAACTAATGAAAAACTGTTTTTT
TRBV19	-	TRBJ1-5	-	CASSISGDRYQPQHF	TGTGCCAGTAGTATTTCAGGGGATAGGTATCAGCCCCAGCATTTT
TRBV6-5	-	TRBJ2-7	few	CASSYLEEGGIREQYF	TGTGCCAGCAGTTACCTCGAGGAGGGTGGGATTCGGGAGCAGTACTTC
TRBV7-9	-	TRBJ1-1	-	CASSLTTQQNTEAFF	TGTGCCAGCAGCTTAACGACTCAGCAGAACACTGAAGCTTTCTTT
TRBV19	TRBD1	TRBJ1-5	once	CASNPTGDSNQPQHF	TGTGCCAGTAACCCGACAGGGGATAGCAATCAGCCCCAGCATTTT
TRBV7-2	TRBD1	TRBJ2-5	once	CASLPYRDRDWETQYF	TGTGCCAGTCTCCCCTACCGGGACAGGGATTGGGAGACCCAGTACTTC
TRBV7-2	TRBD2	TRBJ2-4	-	CASSPGLAGHIQYF	TGTGCCAGCAGCCCCGGACTAGCGGGGCACATTCAGTACTTC
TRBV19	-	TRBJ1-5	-	CASRTLQGDSQPQHF	TGTGCCAGTAGAACACTACAGGGTGACTCTCAGCCCCAGCATTTT
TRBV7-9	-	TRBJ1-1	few	CASSPSKGTGNMAEAFF	TGTGCCAGCAGCCCAAGCAAAGGAACAGGGAATATGGCTGAAGCTTTCTTT
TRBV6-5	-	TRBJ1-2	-	CASSYSRRGGYTF	TGTGCCAGCAGTTACTCGAGAAGAGGGGGCTACACCTTC
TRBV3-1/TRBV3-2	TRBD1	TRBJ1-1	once	CASSQTDREAFF	TGTGCCAGCAGCCAAACGGACAGGGAAGCTTTCTTT
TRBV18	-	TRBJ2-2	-	CASSPQPRTEPNTGELFF	TGTGCCAGCTCACCCCAACCCCGGACAGAGCCCAACACCGGGGAGCTGTTTTTT
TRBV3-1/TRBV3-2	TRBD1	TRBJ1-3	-	CASSQEGRGYGNTIYF	TGTGCCAGCAGCCAAGAAGGCAGGGGGTACGGAAACACCATATATTTT
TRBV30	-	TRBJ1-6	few	CAWSVDSSYNSPLHF	TGTGCCTGGAGTGTGGACAGCTCCTATAATTCACCCCTCCACTTT
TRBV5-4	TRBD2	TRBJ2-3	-	CASSPGTTSTDTQYF	TGTGCCAGCAGCCCTGGGACTACTAGCACAGATACGCAGTATTTT
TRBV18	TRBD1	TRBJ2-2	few	CASSQSEGGDTGELFF	TGTGCCAGCTCACAATCGGAAGGGGGCGACACCGGGGAGCTGTTTTTT
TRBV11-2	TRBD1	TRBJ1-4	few	CASSLDLWGQGVTPEKLFF	TGTGCCAGCAGCTTAGATCTGTGGGGACAGGGTGTTACCCCCGAAAAACTGTTTTTT
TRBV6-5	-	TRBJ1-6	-	CASTPGEGNSPLHF	TGTGCCAGCACCCCGGGGGAGGGGAATTCACCCCTCCACTTT
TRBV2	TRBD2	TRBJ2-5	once	CASSGLAVGETQYF	TGTGCCAGCAGCGGACTAGCGGTTGGAGAGACCCAGTACTTC
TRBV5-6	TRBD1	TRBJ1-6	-	CASSFWTGSSYNSPLHF	TGTGCCAGCAGCTTTTGGACAGGGAGCTCCTATAATTCACCCCTCCACTTT
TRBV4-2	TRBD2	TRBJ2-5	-	CASSQEGGGARETQYF	TGTGCCAGCAGCCAAGAAGGCGGGGGGGCACGGGAGACCCAGTACTTC
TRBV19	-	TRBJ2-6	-	CASSIYQSYSGANVLTF	TGTGCCAGTAGTATCTATCAATCCTACTCTGGGGCCAACGTCCTGACTTTC
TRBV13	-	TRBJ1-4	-	CASSEDSLGEKLFF	TGTGCCAGCAGCGAGGACAGCCTCGGGGAAAAACTGTTTTTT
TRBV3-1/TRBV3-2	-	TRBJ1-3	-	CASSRNTGYSGNTIYF	TGTGCCAGCAGCCGAAACACAGGGTACTCTGGAAACACCATATATTTT
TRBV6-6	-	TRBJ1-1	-	CASSYDVVTEAFF	TGTGCCAGCAGTTACGATGTAGTTACTGAAGCTTTCTTT
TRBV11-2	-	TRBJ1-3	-	CASSPTRVSSGNTIYF	TGTGCCAGCAGCCCCACTCGGGTTAGCTCTGGAAACACCATATATTTT
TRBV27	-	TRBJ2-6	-	CASSLFLGVGANVLTF	TGTGCCAGCAGTTTATTTCTCGGGGTCGGGGCCAACGTCCTGACTTTC
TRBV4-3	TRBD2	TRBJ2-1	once	CASSYSGGGYNEQFF	TGCGCCAGCAGTTATAGCGGGGGGGGCTACAATGAGCAGTTCTTC
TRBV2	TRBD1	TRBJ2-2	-	CASNRDRPDWVGELFF	TGTGCCAGCAATAGGGACAGGCCCGATTGGGTCGGGGAGCTGTTTTTT
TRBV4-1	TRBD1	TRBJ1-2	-	CASSQDRGRDGYTF	TGCGCCAGCAGCCAAGACAGGGGGCGAGATGGCTACACCTTC
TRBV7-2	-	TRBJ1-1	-	CASSERVGSKNTEAFF	TGTGCCAGCAGCGAAAGGGTGGGGAGTAAGAACACTGAAGCTTTCTTT
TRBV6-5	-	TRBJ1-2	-	CATKRQNNYGYTF	TGTGCCACAAAGAGACAGAACAACTATGGCTACACCTTC
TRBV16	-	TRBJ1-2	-	CASSQLRGDGYTF	TGTGCCAGCAGCCAATTACGGGGAGATGGCTACACCTTC
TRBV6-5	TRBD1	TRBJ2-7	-	CASQDRYEQYF	TGTGCCTCCCAGGACAGGTACGAGCAGTACTTC
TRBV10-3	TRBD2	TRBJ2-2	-	CAISESAGGTNTGELFF	TGTGCCATCAGTGAGTCGGCGGGGGGGACGAACACCGGGGAGCTGTTTTTT
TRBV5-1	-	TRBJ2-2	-	CASSLGATNTGELFF	TGCGCCAGCAGCTTGGGGGCCACTAACACCGGGGAGCTGTTTTTT
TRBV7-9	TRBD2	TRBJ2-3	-	CASSLAGADTQYF	TGTGCCAGCAGTCTAGCGGGCGCCGATACGCAGTATTTT
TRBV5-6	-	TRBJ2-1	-	CASSGSSLHNEQFF	TGTGCCAGCAGCGGCTCCTCCTTGCACAATGAGCAGTTCTTC
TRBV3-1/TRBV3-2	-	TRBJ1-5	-	CASSHRVGNQPQHF	TGTGCCAGCAGCCATCGGGTAGGCAATCAGCCCCAGCATTTT
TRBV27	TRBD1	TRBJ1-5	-	CASSFLRDRAQPQHF	TGTGCCAGCAGTTTCCTCCGGGACAGGGCCCAGCCCCAGCATTTT
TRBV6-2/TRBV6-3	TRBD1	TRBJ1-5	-	CASSYWRTGVNQPQHF	TGTGCCAGCAGTTACTGGCGGACAGGCGTAAATCAGCCCCAGCATTTT